This T cell receptor (beta chain) was sequenced in a study of blood T cell repertoires in COVID-19. Study-level background: T cells, B-cell-depleted T cells, or PBMCs supplied cDNA or gDNA.

Only one count was recorded for this clone. Using immunoSEQ multiplex PCR, the repertoire was profiled, and TCRdb retains in-frame clones only, with some absent. The sample records approximately 140,000 clones, approximately 84% being singletons. The CDR3 runs to 14 residues. Germline-derived CDR1 and CDR2 are SNHLY and FYNNEI. V dropped 9 bases and J dropped 4 bases, with 18 bases sitting between them. Sequenced: peripheral blood. The TCR originated in a man in his sixties or seventies with acute or convalescent COVID-19. V and J are TRBV2 and TRBJ1-2; D unresolved. The CDR3 loop reads CASKYSGESYGYTF. In DNA form, the CDR3 reads TGTGCCAGTAAATACTCCGGGGAGAGCTATGGCTACACCTTC.